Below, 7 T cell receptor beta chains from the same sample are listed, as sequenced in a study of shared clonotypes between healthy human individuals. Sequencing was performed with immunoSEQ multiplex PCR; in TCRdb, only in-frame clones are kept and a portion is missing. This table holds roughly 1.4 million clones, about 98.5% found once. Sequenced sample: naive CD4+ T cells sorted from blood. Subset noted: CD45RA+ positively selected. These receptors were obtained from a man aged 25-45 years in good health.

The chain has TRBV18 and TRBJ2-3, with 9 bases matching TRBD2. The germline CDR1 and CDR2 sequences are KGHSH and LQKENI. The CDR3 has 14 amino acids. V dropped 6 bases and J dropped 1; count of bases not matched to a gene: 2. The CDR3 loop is CASSPSGGTDTQYF. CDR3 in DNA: TGTGCCAGCTCCCCTAGCGGGGGCACAGATACGCAGTATTTT.

The CDR3 bases are TGTGCCAGCGCGGATGGCGGGGTGAACACCGGGGAGCTGTTTTTT. Its translation is CASADGGVNTGELFF. The chain is built from TRBV28 and TRBJ2-2, with D perhaps matching TRBD2 (6 bases). Germline V gene lookup returns CDR1 MDHEN and CDR2 SYDVKM. With 8 bases removed from V and 1 base from J, the gap between germline ends came to 14 bases. The CDR3 length is 15 residues.

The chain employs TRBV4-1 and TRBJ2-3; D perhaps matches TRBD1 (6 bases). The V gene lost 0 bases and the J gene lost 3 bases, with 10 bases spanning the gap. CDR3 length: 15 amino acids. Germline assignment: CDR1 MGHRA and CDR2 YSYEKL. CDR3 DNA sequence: TGCGCCAGCAGCCAAGACAGGGGTAGGACAGATACGCAGTATTTT. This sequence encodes CASSQDRGRTDTQYF.

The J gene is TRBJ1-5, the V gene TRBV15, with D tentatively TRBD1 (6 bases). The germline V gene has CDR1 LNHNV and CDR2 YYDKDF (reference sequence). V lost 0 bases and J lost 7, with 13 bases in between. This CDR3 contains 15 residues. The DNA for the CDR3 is TGTGCCACCAGCAGAGACCCCATGGGGGCGCAGCCCCAGCATTTT. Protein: CATSRDPMGAQPQHF.

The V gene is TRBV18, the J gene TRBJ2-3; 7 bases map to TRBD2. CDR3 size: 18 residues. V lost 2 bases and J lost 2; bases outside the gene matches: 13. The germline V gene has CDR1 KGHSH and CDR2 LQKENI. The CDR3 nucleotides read TGTGCCAGCTCACCATCAGAGTCTTCGCGGGGGATCACAGATACGCAGTATTTT. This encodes CASSPSESSRGITDTQYF.

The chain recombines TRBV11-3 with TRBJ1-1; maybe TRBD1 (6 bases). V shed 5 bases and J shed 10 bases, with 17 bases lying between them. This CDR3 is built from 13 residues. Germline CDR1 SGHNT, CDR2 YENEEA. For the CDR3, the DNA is TGTGCCAGCAGCATCAACAGGGACGCTTCAGCTTTCTTT. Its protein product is CASSINRDASAFF.

The CDR3 is CASSERLAPTGELFF. In DNA form, the CDR3 reads TGTGCCAGCAGTGAACGCCTAGCTCCCACCGGGGAGCTGTTTTTT. The chain is built from TRBV6-1 and TRBJ2-2, with D possibly being TRBD2 (5 bases). This CDR3 comprises 15 residues. The V gene lost 2 bases and the J gene lost 4 bases, with 11 bases spanning the gap. Germline assignment: CDR1 MNHNS and CDR2 SASEGT.